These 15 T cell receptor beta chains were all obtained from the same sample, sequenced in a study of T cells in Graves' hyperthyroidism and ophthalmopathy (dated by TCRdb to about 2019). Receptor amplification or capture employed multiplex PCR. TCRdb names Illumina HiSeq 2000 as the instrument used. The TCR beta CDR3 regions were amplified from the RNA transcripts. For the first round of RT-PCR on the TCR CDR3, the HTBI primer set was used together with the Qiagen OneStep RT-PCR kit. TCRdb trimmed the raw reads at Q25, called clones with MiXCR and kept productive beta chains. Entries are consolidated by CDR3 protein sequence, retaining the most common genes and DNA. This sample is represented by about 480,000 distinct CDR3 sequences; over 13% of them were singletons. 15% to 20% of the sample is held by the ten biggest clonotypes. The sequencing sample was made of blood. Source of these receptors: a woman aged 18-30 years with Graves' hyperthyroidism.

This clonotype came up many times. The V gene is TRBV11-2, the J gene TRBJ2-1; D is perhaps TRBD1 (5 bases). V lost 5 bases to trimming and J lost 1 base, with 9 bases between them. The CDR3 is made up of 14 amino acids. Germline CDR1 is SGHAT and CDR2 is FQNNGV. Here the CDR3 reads CASSVTDSYNEQFF. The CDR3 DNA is TGTGCCAGCAGCGTGACAGATTCCTACAATGAGCAGTTCTTC.

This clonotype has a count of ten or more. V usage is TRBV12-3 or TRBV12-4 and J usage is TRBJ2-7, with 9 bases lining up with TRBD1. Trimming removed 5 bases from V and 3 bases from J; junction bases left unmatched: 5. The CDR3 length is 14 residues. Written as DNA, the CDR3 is TGTGCCAGCAGTCTGGGACAGGGAGTCTACGAGCAGTACTTC. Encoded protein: CASSLGQGVYEQYF.

CDR3: CASSLPGLAGIETQYF. The CDR3 DNA sequence: TGTGCCAGCTCACTTCCGGGACTAGCGGGAATAGAGACCCAGTACTTC. V is TRBV18 and J is TRBJ2-5, with 13 bases lining up with TRBD2. The CDR3 covers 16 residues. Germline CDR1 and CDR2: KGHSH and LQKENI. The trim removed 4 bases at V and 4 bases at J, leaving 6 bases unmatched.

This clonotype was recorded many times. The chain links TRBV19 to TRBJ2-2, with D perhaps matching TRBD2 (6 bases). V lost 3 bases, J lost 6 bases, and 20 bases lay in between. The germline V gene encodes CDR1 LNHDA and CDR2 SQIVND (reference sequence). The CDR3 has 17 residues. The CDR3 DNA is TGTGCCAGTAGTATTGACGGCGGGACGTTTCGTGCCGGGGAGCTGTTTTTT. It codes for CASSIDGGTFRAGELFF. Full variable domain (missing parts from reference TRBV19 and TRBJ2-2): DGGITQSPKYLFRKEGQNVTLSCEQNLNHDAMYWYRQDPGQGLRLIYYSQIVNDFQKGDIAEGYSVSREKKESFPLTVTSAQKNPTAFYLCASSIDGGTFRAGELFFGEGSRLTVL.

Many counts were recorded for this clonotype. CDR3 residues: CSARDEAAGEKRDTQYF. For the CDR3, the DNA is TGCAGTGCTAGAGATGAGGCAGCGGGAGAAAAACGAGATACGCAGTATTTT. The rearrangement links TRBV20-1 to TRBJ2-3; the match to TRBD2 covers 8 bases. Looked up from germline, CDR1 is DFQATT and CDR2 is SNEGSKA (reference sequence). The CDR3 runs 17 residues. Trimming removed 0 bases from V and 5 bases from J; junction bases left unmatched: 13.

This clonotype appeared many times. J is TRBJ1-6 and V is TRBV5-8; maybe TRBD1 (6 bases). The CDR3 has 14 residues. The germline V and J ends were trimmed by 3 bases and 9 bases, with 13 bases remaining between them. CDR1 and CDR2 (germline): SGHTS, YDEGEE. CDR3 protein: CASSWDNRGSPLHF. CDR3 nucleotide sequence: TGTGCCAGCAGCTGGGACAATCGGGGTTCACCCCTCCACTTT.

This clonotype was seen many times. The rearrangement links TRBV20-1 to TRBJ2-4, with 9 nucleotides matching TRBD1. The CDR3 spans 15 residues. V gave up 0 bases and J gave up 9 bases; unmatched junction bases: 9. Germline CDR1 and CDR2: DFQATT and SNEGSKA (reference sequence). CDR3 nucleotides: TGCAGTGCTAGAGATCTAGGGACAGGGATTGGCATTCAGTACTTC. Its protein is CSARDLGTGIGIQYF.

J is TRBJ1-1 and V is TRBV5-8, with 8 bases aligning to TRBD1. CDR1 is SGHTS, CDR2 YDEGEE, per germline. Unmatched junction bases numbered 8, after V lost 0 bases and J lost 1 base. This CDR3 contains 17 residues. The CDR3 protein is CASSLVGRGRRNTEAFF. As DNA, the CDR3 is TGTGCCAGCAGCTTGGTCGGCAGGGGGCGGCGGAACACTGAAGCTTTCTTT.

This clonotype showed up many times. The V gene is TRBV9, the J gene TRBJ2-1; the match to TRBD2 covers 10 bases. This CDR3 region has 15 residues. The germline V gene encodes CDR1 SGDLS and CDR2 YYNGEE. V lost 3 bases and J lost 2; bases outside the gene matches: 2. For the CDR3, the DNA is TGTGCCAGCAGCGGGACTAGCGGTACCTACAATGAGCAGTTCTTC. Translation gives CASSGTSGTYNEQFF.

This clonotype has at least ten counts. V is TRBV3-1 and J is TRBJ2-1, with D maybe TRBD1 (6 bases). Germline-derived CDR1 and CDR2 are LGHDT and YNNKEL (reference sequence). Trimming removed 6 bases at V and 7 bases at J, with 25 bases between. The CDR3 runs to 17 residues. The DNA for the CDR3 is TGTGCCAGCAGTCCTATAACCTCTGACAGGCTTGGAAATGAGCAGTTCTTC. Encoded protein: CASSPITSDRLGNEQFF.

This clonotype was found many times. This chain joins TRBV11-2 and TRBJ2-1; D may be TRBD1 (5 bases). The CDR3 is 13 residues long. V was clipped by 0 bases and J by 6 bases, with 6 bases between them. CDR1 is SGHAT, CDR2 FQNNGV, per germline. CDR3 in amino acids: CASSLDDSNEQFF. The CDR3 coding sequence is TGTGCCAGCAGCTTAGACGACAGCAATGAGCAGTTCTTC.

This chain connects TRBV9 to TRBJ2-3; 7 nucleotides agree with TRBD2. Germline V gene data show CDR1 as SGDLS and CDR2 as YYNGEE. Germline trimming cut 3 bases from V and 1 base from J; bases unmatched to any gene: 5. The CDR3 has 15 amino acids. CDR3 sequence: CASSDWSGGTDTQYF. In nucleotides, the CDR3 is TGTGCCAGCAGCGATTGGAGCGGGGGCACAGATACGCAGTATTTT.

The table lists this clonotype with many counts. DNA of the CDR3: TGTGCCAGCAGACGAACTTTTTCGACTAGCGGGAGGCAAGAGCAGTTCTTC. It is translated as CASRRTFSTSGRQEQFF. The V and J genes are TRBV6-2 or TRBV6-3 and TRBJ2-1; 13 bases match TRBD2. V was clipped by 6 bases and J by 10 bases; unmatched bases: 15. Germline V gene sequence: CDR1 MNHEY, CDR2 SVGEGT. The CDR3 is 17 residues long.

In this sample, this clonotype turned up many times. CDR3 residues: CASSPSAAGGGEQFF. CDR3 bases: TGTGCCAGCAGCCCCTCGGCGGCAGGGGGCGGTGAGCAGTTCTTC. This sequence joins TRBV12-3 or TRBV12-4 and TRBJ2-1; 8 nucleotides line up with TRBD1. The CDR3 spans 15 residues. V was pared by 6 bases and J by 9 bases, with 13 bases of the junction left unmatched.

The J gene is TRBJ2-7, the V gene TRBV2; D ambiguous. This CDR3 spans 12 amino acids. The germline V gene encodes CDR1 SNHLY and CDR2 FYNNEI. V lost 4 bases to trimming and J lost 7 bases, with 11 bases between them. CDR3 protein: CASSVWVREQYV. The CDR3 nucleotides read TGTGCCAGCAGTGTGTGGGTGAGGGAGCAGTACGTC.